Listed below are T cell receptor beta chains from one sample, sequenced in a study of blood T cell repertoires in COVID-19. Method: immunoSEQ multiplex PCR; TCRdb's copy keeps in-frame clones and lacks some. In the table there are 75,000 or so clones, 70% to 90% of which are singletons. Sequencing was performed on peripheral blood. The receptor set was obtained from a man in his 70s with acute or convalescent COVID-19. CDR3s include the opening cysteine and the closing phenylalanine or tryptophan. Fields, in order: clone size, J gene, D gene, V gene, CDR3 DNA, CDR3 protein. D genes are given only for firm matches. Clone sizes are given selectively: once, few, many, or a class where the clone is expanded.

-,TRBJ1-6,-,TRBV18,TGTGCCAGCTCAGAGACCGCGGAAGCCAATTCACCCCTCCACTTT,CASSETAEANSPLHF
-,TRBJ1-2,-,TRBV19,TGTGCCAGTAGTATAGATGCGGGAGCTAACTATGGCTACACCTTC,CASSIDAGANYGYTF
-,TRBJ2-7,-,TRBV2,TGTGCCAGCAGGGTACCGGGTTCCTACTACGAGCAGTACTTC,CASRVPGSYYEQYF
few,TRBJ2-2,TRBD2,TRBV11-2,TGTGCCAGCAGAGGACTAGCGGGGGGATATCCCGGGGAGCTGTTTTTT,CASRGLAGGYPGELFF
-,TRBJ1-2,-,TRBV6-5,TGTGCCAGCAGAACAGAACCGGGGGACTATGGCTACACCTTC,CASRTEPGDYGYTF
few,TRBJ2-1,TRBD2,TRBV10-3,TGTGCCATCAGTGAAGAACCGGGACTAGCGCAGTTCTTC,CAISEEPGLAQFF
-,TRBJ2-7,TRBD2,TRBV2,TGTGCCAGCAGTGAATTGGGACTAGCAGACGAGCAGTACTTC,CASSELGLADEQYF
-,TRBJ2-7,TRBD2,TRBV18,TGTGCCAGCTCACCCGGGACTAGCGGGGGATACGAGCAGTACTTC,CASSPGTSGGYEQYF
-,TRBJ1-2,-,TRBV5-4,TGTGCCAGCCAGGCTTCTCAGGGGATCTCTAACTATGGCTACACCTTC,CASQASQGISNYGYTF
-,TRBJ2-1,TRBD2,TRBV7-6,TGTGCCAGCAGCTGGGTCGCGGGGGGCCCCGACAATGAGCAGTTCTTC,CASSWVAGGPDNEQFF
-,TRBJ2-2,-,TRBV19,TGTGCCAGTAGTATAAGTAGAGGGAACACCGGGGAGCTGTTTTTT,CASSISRGNTGELFF